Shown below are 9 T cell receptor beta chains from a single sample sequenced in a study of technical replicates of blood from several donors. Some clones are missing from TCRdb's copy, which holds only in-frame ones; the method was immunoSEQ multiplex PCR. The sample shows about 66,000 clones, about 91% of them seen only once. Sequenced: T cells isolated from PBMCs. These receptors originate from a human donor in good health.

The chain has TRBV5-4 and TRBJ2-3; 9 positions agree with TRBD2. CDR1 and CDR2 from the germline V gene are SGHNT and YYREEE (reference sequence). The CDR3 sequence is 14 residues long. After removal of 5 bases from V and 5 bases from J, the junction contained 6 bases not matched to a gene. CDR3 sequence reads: CASRLTAGGDTQYF. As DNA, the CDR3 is TGTGCCAGCAGGTTGACAGCGGGAGGAGATACGCAGTATTTT.

The CDR3 is CASSGERDTEAFF. CDR3 sequence (DNA): TGTGCCAGCAGCGGAGAGAGGGACACTGAAGCTTTCTTT. The rearrangement joins TRBV25-1 to TRBJ1-1, with unresolved D. The CDR3 is 13 residues long. The germline CDR1 and CDR2 sequences are MGHDK and SYGVNS. V dropped 6 bases and J dropped 3 bases, with 11 bases sitting between them.

The CDR3 is CASKGQNIYGETQYF. The CDR3 nucleotides are TGTGCCAGCAAAGGACAGAATATCTACGGGGAGACCCAGTACTTC. V gene TRBV28 combines with J gene TRBJ2-5; D might be TRBD1 (6 bases). CDR1 is MDHEN, CDR2 SYDVKM, per germline. With 7 bases removed from V and 5 bases from J, the gap between germline ends came to 20 bases. The CDR3 is 15 residues long. Supplemented by reference TRBV28 and TRBJ2-5, the full variable domain reads DVKVTQSSRYLVKRTGEKVFLECVQDMDHENMFWYRQDPGLGLRLIYFSYDVKMKEKGDIPEGYSVSREKKERFSLILESASTNQTSMYLCASKGQNIYGETQYFGPGTRLLVL.

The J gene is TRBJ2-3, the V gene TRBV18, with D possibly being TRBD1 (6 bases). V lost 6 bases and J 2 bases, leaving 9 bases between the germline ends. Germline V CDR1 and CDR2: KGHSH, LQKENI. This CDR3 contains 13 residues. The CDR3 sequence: CASSTGITDTQYF. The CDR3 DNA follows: TGTGCCAGCTCTACAGGGATCACAGATACGCAGTATTTT.

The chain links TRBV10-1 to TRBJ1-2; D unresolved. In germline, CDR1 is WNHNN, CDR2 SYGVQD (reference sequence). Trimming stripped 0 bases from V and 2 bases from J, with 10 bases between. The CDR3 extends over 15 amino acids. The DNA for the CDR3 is TGCGCCAGCAGTGAGTCTACGGGAGCCAACTATGGCTACACCTTC. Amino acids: CASSESTGANYGYTF.

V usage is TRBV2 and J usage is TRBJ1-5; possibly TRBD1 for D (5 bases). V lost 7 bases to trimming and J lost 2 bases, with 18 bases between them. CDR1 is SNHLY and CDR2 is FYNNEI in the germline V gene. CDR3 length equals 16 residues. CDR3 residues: CASKNRGEGRNQPQHF. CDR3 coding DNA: TGTGCCAGCAAAAATCGAGGGGAGGGACGCAATCAGCCCCAGCATTTT. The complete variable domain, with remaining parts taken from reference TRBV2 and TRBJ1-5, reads EPEVTQTPSHQVTQMGQEVILRCVPISNHLYFYWYRQILGQKVEFLVSFYNNEISEKSEIFDDQFSVERPDGSNFTLKIRSTKLEDSAMYFCASKNRGEGRNQPQHFGDGTRLSIL.

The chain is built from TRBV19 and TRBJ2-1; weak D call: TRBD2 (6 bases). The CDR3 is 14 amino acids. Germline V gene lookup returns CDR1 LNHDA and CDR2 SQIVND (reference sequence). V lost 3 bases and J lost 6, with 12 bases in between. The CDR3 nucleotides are TGTGCCAGTAGTATGGCGGCGGGGACCAATGAGCAGTTCTTC. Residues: CASSMAAGTNEQFF.

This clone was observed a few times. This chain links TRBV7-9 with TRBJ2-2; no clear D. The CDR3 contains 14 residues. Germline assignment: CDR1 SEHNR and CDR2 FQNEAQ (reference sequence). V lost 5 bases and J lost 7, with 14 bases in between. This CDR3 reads CASSRTTFGGELFF. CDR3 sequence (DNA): TGTGCCAGCAGCCGAACAACATTTGGCGGGGAGCTGTTTTTT. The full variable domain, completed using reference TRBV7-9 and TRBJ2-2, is DTGVSQNPRHKITKRGQNVTFRCDPISEHNRLYWYRQTLGQGPEFLTYFQNEAQLEKSRLLSDRFSAERPKGSFSTLEIQRTEQGDSAMYLCASSRTTFGGELFFGEGSRLTVL.

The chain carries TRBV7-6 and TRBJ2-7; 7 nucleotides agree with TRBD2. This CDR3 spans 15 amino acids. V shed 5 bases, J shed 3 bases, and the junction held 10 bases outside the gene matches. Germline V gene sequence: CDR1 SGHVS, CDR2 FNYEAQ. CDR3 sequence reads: CASSPPGLELYEQYF. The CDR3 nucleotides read TGTGCCAGCAGCCCCCCCGGACTAGAGCTCTACGAGCAGTACTTC.